Sequencing of this T cell receptor (beta chain) was carried out in a study of cytomegalovirus exposure and HLA in healthy donors. Study in general: The 130 or so validation repertoires, a later analysis reported, used the same platform as the approximately 630 first-cohort repertoires.

Note on this clone: The antigen is undetermined.

The CDR3 consists of 14 residues. V lost 3 bases and J lost 8, with 14 bases in between. Germline V CDR1 and CDR2: SEHNR, FQNEAQ (reference sequence). The method was immunoSEQ multiplex PCR; TCRdb's version includes in-frame clones alone and lacks a portion of them. The sample yields some 78,000 clones, 90% to 96% seen once. Regarding the study as a whole: High specificity and sensitivity for cytomegalovirus status were reported for the classifier. Investigators reported some 150 TCR beta chains as tied to cytomegalovirus.

The rearrangement uses TRBV7-9 and TRBJ1-5; D perhaps matches TRBD1 (6 bases). Sequencing was done on a sample of PBMCs. The receptor was isolated from a man aged 18 to 29 in good health and CMV-seropositive. DNA for the CDR3: TGTGCCAGCAGCTTGTCAGGGGCGGTTGAGCCCCAGCATTTT. Translating gives CASSLSGAVEPQHF.